The 10 T cell receptor beta chains reported below all come from one sample, sequenced in a study of a mutant IDH1 vaccine in newly diagnosed glioma. This sample's time point: baseline, week 1 (first vaccination visit). This sample's treatment: pre-vaccination baseline after standard-of-care therapy. Repertoires were generated with immunoSEQ multiplex PCR, while TCRdb's copy carries only in-frame clones and drops some. The data show more than 80,000 clones, around four fifths seen once. The specimen comprised PBMCs, sampled from a glioma patient treated with radiotherapy, temozolomide or both. The origin of the receptors is a woman between 45 and 65 years old with glioma.

The chain's CDR3 is CASSLDSGANVLTF. The CDR3 nucleotides are TGTGCCAGCAGCTTAGACTCAGGGGCCAACGTCCTGACTTTC. J is TRBJ2-6 and V is TRBV7-2; D is unclear. V lost 1 base, J lost 4 bases, and 5 bases lay in between. Germline V CDR1 and CDR2: SGHTA, FQGNSA. The CDR3 totals 14 residues.

The chain links TRBV6-6 to TRBJ1-1; no firm D call. Germline CDR1 and CDR2: MNHNY and SVGAGI (reference sequence). This CDR3 contains 13 residues. With 10 bases removed from V and 4 bases from J, the gap between germline ends came to 16 bases. CDR3 sequence (DNA): TGTGCCATTCATATTCCAAGGCGCACTGAAGCTTTCTTT. Protein product: CAIHIPRRTEAFF.

In this sample, this clone turned up once. The J gene is TRBJ2-5, the V gene TRBV27; 8 nucleotides align to TRBD2. The germline CDR1 and CDR2 sequences are MNHEY and SMNVEV (reference sequence). The junction had 10 bases not matched to a gene; V was cut back by 8 bases and J by 2 bases. The CDR3 has 15 amino acids. The CDR3 reads CASRPGLGNQETQYF. For the CDR3, the DNA is TGTGCCAGCCGTCCGGGACTAGGGAATCAAGAGACCCAGTACTTC.

The V gene is TRBV7-9, the J gene TRBJ2-7; D is perhaps TRBD1 or TRBD2 (6 bases each). This CDR3 has 15 residues. Germline CDR1 reads SEHNR; CDR2 reads FQNEAQ (reference sequence). Trimming took off 5 bases at V and 3 bases at J, with 17 bases between the two ends. The CDR3 spells CASSLSQGGGYEQYF. The CDR3 DNA sequence: TGTGCCAGCAGCCTATCCCAAGGGGGAGGCTACGAGCAGTACTTC.

This clone turned up a few times. The chain recombines TRBV10-2 with TRBJ1-1; the match to TRBD1 covers 7 bases. Germline-derived CDR1 and CDR2 are WSHSY and SAAADI. With 9 bases clipped from V and 1 base from J, the junction kept 5 bases outside the gene matches. The CDR3 loop spans 13 amino acids. The CDR3 region has the DNA TGCGCCAGTAGACAGGGCCGGAACACTGAAGCTTTCTTT. This codes for CASRQGRNTEAFF.

The V gene is TRBV10-3, the J gene TRBJ1-1, with TRBD1 as a possible D gene (5 bases). The CDR3 has 12 amino acids. The V gene lost 10 bases and the J gene lost 0 bases, with 9 bases spanning the gap. The germline V gene has CDR1 ENHRY and CDR2 SYGVKD. The CDR3: CATGQMNTEAFF. The CDR3 DNA reads TGTGCCACCGGACAAATGAACACTGAAGCTTTCTTT.

The chain employs TRBV5-1 and TRBJ2-1; 8 bases are shared with TRBD2. CDR1 SGHRS and CDR2 YFSETQ come from the germline V gene. V shed 4 bases, J shed 4 bases, and the junction held 7 bases outside the gene matches. CDR3 length: 15 residues. CDR3 DNA: TGCGCCAGCAGCGTGAGCGGGGGCGATTACAATGAGCAGTTCTTC. This encodes CASSVSGGDYNEQFF. The full variable domain, in which reference TRBV5-1 and TRBJ2-1 provide the parts outside the CDR3, is KAGVTQTPRYLIKTRGQQVTLSCSPISGHRSVSWYQQTPGQGLQFLFEYFSETQRNKGNFPGRFSGRQFSNSRSEMNVSTLELGDSALYLCASSVSGGDYNEQFFGPGTRLTVL.

This chain links TRBV20-1 with TRBJ1-3, with D unresolved. Trimming removed 3 bases from V and 5 bases from J, with 5 bases in between. CDR3 length: 11 residues. Germline lookup yields CDR1 DFQATT and CDR2 SNEGSKA (reference sequence). For the CDR3, the DNA is TGCAGTGCTAGTTTGAGAAACACCATATATTTT. Its protein is CSASLRNTIYF.

The chain uses TRBV5-4 and TRBJ2-1; 8 bases map to TRBD2. The germline V gene encodes CDR1 SGHNT and CDR2 YYREEE (reference sequence). The CDR3 has 15 residues. The trim removed 4 bases at V and 10 bases at J, leaving 13 bases unmatched. The CDR3 spells CASSRAAGGQGEQFF. The CDR3 DNA reads TGTGCCAGCAGCCGGGCGGCGGGGGGTCAGGGAGAGCAGTTCTTC. Complete variable domain (other parts from reference TRBV5-4 and TRBJ2-1): ETGVTQSPTHLIKTRGQQVTLRCSSQSGHNTVSWYQQALGQGPQFIFQYYREEENGRGNFPPRFSGLQFPNYSSELNVNALELDDSALYLCASSRAAGGQGEQFFGPGTRLTVL.

The V gene is TRBV7-3, the J gene TRBJ2-7; D is undetermined. Germline values: CDR1 SGHTA, CDR2 FQGTGA. V lost 5 bases and J lost 6, with 17 bases in between. This CDR3 has 14 amino acids. The CDR3 DNA is TGTGCCAGCAGCCTAAGAACGCCACCTGGCGAGCAGTACTTC. It is translated as CASSLRTPPGEQYF.